This TCR beta chain was found in a study of CD4 and CD8 cells across lung adenocarcinoma regions. Samples came from patients with localized non-small cell lung adenocarcinoma. CDR1 is MNHEY and CDR2 is SVGAGI in the germline V gene. V gave up 2 bases and J gave up 6 bases, with 14 bases separating them. The CDR3 has 15 amino acids. TCRdb analysed the PCR reads with MiXCR anew, one entry per CDR3 protein. Altogether about 20,000 distinct CDR3 sequences are present, approximately 50% being singletons, with the ten largest covering about 25%. The rearrangement links TRBV6-5 to TRBJ2-1; a weak D match, TRBD1 (6 bases). This TCR was recovered from a female donor with lung adenocarcinoma. The CD4 and CD8 labels of this study may be unreliable. The sequencing input was CD8+ T cells from the center of a lung tumor. In DNA form, the CDR3 reads TGTGCCAGCAGTTACGGGGCAGGGGCGAGCAATGAGCAGTTCTTC. Translation: CASSYGAGASNEQFF.